Listed below are T cell receptor beta chains from one sample, sequenced in a study of response to subunit inactivated influenza vaccine. Each CDR3 protein gets one entry after TCRdb re-called the RT-PCR reads with MiXCR. This repertoire shows around 850,000 distinct CDR3 sequences, about 18% found once; its top ten account for about a tenth. The source was PBMCs from blood, collected 4 to 6 days after vaccination. These receptors were obtained from a man in his forties or fifties who received an inactivated influenza vaccine. Both conserved end residues are part of each CDR3. D genes are given only for firm matches. Clone size is not always given. Where it is, it says once, few, many or a class for expanded clones.

J	size	V	D	DNA	CDR3
TRBJ2-5	few	TRBV15	TRBD2	TGTGCCACACTAGCGGGAGGGCCCCGGGAGACCCAGTACTTC	CATLAGGPRETQYF
TRBJ1-2	few	TRBV12-3/TRBV12-4	NA	TGTGCCAGCAGCCCCCCCGGCCAGCACGGCTACACCTTC	CASSPPGQHGYTF
TRBJ1-4	few	TRBV29-1	NA	TGCAGCGTCAGGTCCAGGGAAAAACTGTTTTTT	CSVRSREKLFF
TRBJ1-6	few	TRBV5-1	TRBD1	TGCGCCAGCAGCTGGGGACAGGATAATTCACCCCTCCACTTT	CASSWGQDNSPLHF
TRBJ2-5	NA	TRBV5-4	TRBD2	TGTGCCAGCAGCCTCCCAGGCGGGGGCCAAGAGACCCAGTACTTC	CASSLPGGGQETQYF
TRBJ2-7	many	TRBV27	NA	TGTGCCAGCAGTCCGGTGGACCGAGCCTACGAGCAGTACTTC	CASSPVDRAYEQYF
TRBJ1-6	NA	TRBV4-2	NA	TGTGCCAGCAGCCAAGAAGGGAATTTTGGGCATTCACCCCTCCACTTT	CASSQEGNFGHSPLHF
TRBJ1-3	few	TRBV12-3/TRBV12-4	NA	TGTGCCAGCTCCTACAGCGGAACCTCTGGAAACACCATATATTTT	CASSYSGTSGNTIYF
TRBJ2-1	many	TRBV9	NA	TGTGCCAGCAGCGTCTGGGGCGGCAATGAGCAGTTCTTC	CASSVWGGNEQFF
TRBJ2-3	NA	TRBV10-2	TRBD2	TGCGCCAGCAGTGATGCCGGGCGGGGGACCCGCACAGATACGCAGTATTTT	CASSDAGRGTRTDTQYF
TRBJ1-1	NA	TRBV7-9	NA	TGTGCCAGCAGCTACGAATGGACTGAAGCTTTCTTT	CASSYEWTEAFF
TRBJ1-2	NA	TRBV20-1	TRBD1	TGCAGTGCTAGCTCCGGGACAGGGGGGAATGGCTACACCTTC	CSASSGTGGNGYTF
TRBJ1-1	few	TRBV13	NA	TGTGCCAGCAGCCTCCCAGGTGAGGGACTTGGTGAAGCTTTCTTT	CASSLPGEGLGEAFF
TRBJ2-3	few	TRBV4-3	NA	TGCGCCAGCAGCCAAGATAGAGGCAGGGGCTCAGATACGCAGTATTTT	CASSQDRGRGSDTQYF
TRBJ2-5	few	TRBV29-1	NA	TGCAGCGTTGAAGATCGGGCAGACTGGTACCAAGAGACCCAGTACTTC	CSVEDRADWYQETQYF
TRBJ1-1	few	TRBV12-3/TRBV12-4	NA	TGTGCCAGCAGTTTGCAGGCCCTGAACACTGAAGCTTTCTTT	CASSLQALNTEAFF
TRBJ2-3	few	TRBV20-1	TRBD2	TGCAGTGCTAGAGGCCTAGCGGAGGGAGATACGCAGTATTTT	CSARGLAEGDTQYF
TRBJ1-2	NA	TRBV29-1	NA	TGCAGCGTTGAAACGGCAGGCAAGGACTACACCTTC	CSVETAGKDYTF
TRBJ2-1	NA	TRBV6-5	TRBD2	TGTGCCAGCAGTTATAGGACTAGCGGGAATGGGAATGAGCAGTTCTTC	CASSYRTSGNGNEQFF
TRBJ2-3	NA	TRBV7-3	NA	TGTGCCAGCAGCTCCCTTGGAGCGAATACGCAGTATTTT	CASSSLGANTQYF
TRBJ2-2	NA	TRBV20-1	NA	TGCAGTGCTAGCTACAAAAACACCGGGGAGCTGTTTTTT	CSASYKNTGELFF
TRBJ2-4	NA	TRBV11-2	TRBD2	TGTGCCAGCAGCTTAGGAGGGGGACTAGCGGGTTTAGCCAAAAACATTCAGTACTTC	CASSLGGGLAGLAKNIQYF
TRBJ2-1	few	TRBV29-1	NA	TGCAGCGTTGCTCTGGGGTGGGGGCAGTTCTTC	CSVALGWGQFF
TRBJ2-1	few	TRBV7-9	NA	TGTGCCAGCAGCTTAGATATGGGCCTCTCTAGGAATGAGCAGTTCTTC	CASSLDMGLSRNEQFF
TRBJ2-4	NA	TRBV6-2/TRBV6-3	NA	TGTGCCAGCAGTAAATACACCCCTGTGACCAAAAACATTCAGTACTTC	CASSKYTPVTKNIQYF
TRBJ2-5	NA	TRBV24-1	NA	TGTGCCACCAGTGATCCTCTAGGAGGGGGAGAGACCCAGTACTTC	CATSDPLGGGETQYF
TRBJ1-6	NA	TRBV5-1	TRBD1	TGCGCCAGCAGCGAGGGGGCGGTTCATCGAGATAATTCACCCCTCCACTTT	CASSEGAVHRDNSPLHF
TRBJ2-3	many	TRBV29-1	NA	TGCAGCGTTACCAATCGTCCTGGCGATACGCAGTATTTT	CSVTNRPGDTQYF
TRBJ2-2	many	TRBV9	NA	TGTGCCAGCAGCGTAGGGATCGGCGGAAGGGGGAACACCGGGGAGCTGTTTTTT	CASSVGIGGRGNTGELFF
TRBJ2-7	NA	TRBV20-1	TRBD2	TGCAGTGCTAGAGATCACACCGGGACTAGTCTCTACGAGCAGTACTTC	CSARDHTGTSLYEQYF
TRBJ2-7	few	TRBV7-2	TRBD1	TGTGCCAGCAGCCCCGGGGACAGATACTACGAGCAGTACTTC	CASSPGDRYYEQYF
TRBJ2-3	NA	TRBV5-1	TRBD1	TGCGCCAGCACCCTAGGGGGACAGGGCACAGATACGCAGTATTTT	CASTLGGQGTDTQYF
TRBJ1-1	NA	TRBV5-1	NA	TGCGCCAGCAGCCAAGGACAGTCAGCGAACACTGAAGCTTTCTTT	CASSQGQSANTEAFF
TRBJ2-7	NA	TRBV20-1	NA	TGCAGTGCTAGAGCCCCTGGAAGCGGATCCACCTACGAGCAGTACTTC	CSARAPGSGSTYEQYF
TRBJ2-1	NA	TRBV5-1	NA	TGCGCCAGCAGCGCAGGGACTCCCCGGAATGAGCAGTTCTTC	CASSAGTPRNEQFF
TRBJ2-2	NA	TRBV7-2	NA	TGTGCCAGCAGCTTAGGGACGGGTCAAGGCGGGGAGCTGTTTTTT	CASSLGTGQGGELFF
TRBJ2-7	NA	TRBV12-3/TRBV12-4	NA	TGTGCCAGCAGTTTGACGGGACACAGCCGCTACGAGCAGTACTTC	CASSLTGHSRYEQYF
TRBJ2-7	few	TRBV7-8	NA	TGTGCCAGCAGCAATACAGGGCTCAGCTCCTACGAGCAGTACTTC	CASSNTGLSSYEQYF
TRBJ2-2	many	TRBV11-1	TRBD1	TGTGCCAGCAGCACCCCCTTGAGGACAGGGGAGGTCACCGGGGAGCTGTTTTTT	CASSTPLRTGEVTGELFF
TRBJ2-7	NA	TRBV12-3/TRBV12-4	TRBD1	TGTGCCAGCAGTCACATCGGACAGGAAGGGACCTACGAGCAGTACTTC	CASSHIGQEGTYEQYF
TRBJ1-4	NA	TRBV10-3	NA	TGTGCCATCAGTGAGCGGAAGGGAACAACTAATGAAAAACTGTTTTTT	CAISERKGTTNEKLFF
TRBJ2-3	NA	TRBV28	NA	TGTGCCAGCTGCCCGGGACCAAACACAGACACGCAGTATTTT	CASCPGPNTDTQYF
TRBJ2-3	NA	TRBV7-3	NA	TGTGCCAGCAGCTTAAAACTGGCGGGACCAGATACGCAGTATTTT	CASSLKLAGPDTQYF
TRBJ2-7	many	TRBV5-1	NA	TGCGCCAGCAGCTTGGTTTCATCGAGCTCCTACGAGCAGTACTTC	CASSLVSSSSYEQYF
TRBJ2-1	few	TRBV7-3	TRBD2	TGTGCCAGCAGCTCGGTCCGGACTAGCGGGAACAATGAGCAGTTCTTC	CASSSVRTSGNNEQFF
TRBJ1-1	NA	TRBV4-3	NA	TGCGCCAGCAGCCAAGATATGGCGGACCTGAACACTGAAGCTTTCTTT	CASSQDMADLNTEAFF
TRBJ2-4	few	TRBV6-2/TRBV6-3	NA	TGTGCCAGCAGTTACCCTCCCGACCGGCGGCGGGCCAAAAACATTCAGTACTTC	CASSYPPDRRRAKNIQYF
TRBJ2-7	few	TRBV29-1	TRBD1	TGCAGCGTCAGGGGACAGGTCCGCTACGAGCAGTACTTC	CSVRGQVRYEQYF
TRBJ2-1	NA	TRBV20-1	NA	TGCAGTGCTCAGAAGAGCTCCTACAATGAGCAGTTCTTC	CSAQKSSYNEQFF
TRBJ2-3	few	TRBV20-1	TRBD2	TGCAGTGCTAGCTGGCAGCGGGAGCTATCAGATACGCAGTATTTT	CSASWQRELSDTQYF